One and the same sample provided the 11 T cell receptor beta chains below, sequenced in a study of graft-versus-host responses after intestinal transplantation. Libraries were prepared by immunoSEQ multiplex PCR; TCRdb keeps only in-frame clonotypes and omits some of them. The repertoire consists of about 23,000 clones, with roughly 90% occurring once and the leading ten covering around 2%. The sample consisted of PBMCs, taken around 40 days after intestinal transplant. The receptors shown here come from a human patient who received an intestinal transplant, so some T cells may come from the graft donor.

This clone was recorded a few times. The gene calls are TRBV7-9 and TRBJ1-1; the match to TRBD1 covers 10 bases. This CDR3 has 16 amino acids. V was clipped by 5 bases and J by 3 bases; unmatched bases: 9. Germline lookup yields CDR1 SEHNR and CDR2 FQNEAQ (reference sequence). The CDR3 DNA follows: TGTGCCAGCAGCCATCGACAGGGGGCAAGGGACACTGAAGCTTTCTTT. As protein: CASSHRQGARDTEAFF. Variable domain in full (rest from reference TRBV7-9 and TRBJ1-1): DTGVSQNPRHKITKRGQNVTFRCDPISEHNRLYWYRQTLGQGPEFLTYFQNEAQLEKSRLLSDRFSAERPKGSFSTLEIQRTEQGDSAMYLCASSHRQGARDTEAFFGQGTRLTVV.

V is TRBV9 and J is TRBJ2-1; TRBD2 matches at 8 bases. CDR1 is SGDLS, CDR2 YYNGEE, per germline. Trimming cost V 2 bases and J 5 bases; bases outside gene matches: 9. This CDR3 comprises 16 residues. As DNA, the CDR3 is TGTGCCAGCAGCGTCGGGTCCGGGAGGGCCGACAATGAGCAGTTCTTC. This codes for CASSVGSGRADNEQFF. Supplemented by reference TRBV9 and TRBJ2-1, the full variable domain reads DSGVTQTPKHLITATGQRVTLRCSPRSGDLSVYWYQQSLDQGLQFLIQYYNGEERAKGNILERFSAQQFPDLHSELNLSSLELGDSALYFCASSVGSGRADNEQFFGPGTRLTVL.

This clone showed up just once. The chain combines TRBV4-2 with TRBJ1-5; D is unresolved. Germline loops: CDR1 LGHNA, CDR2 YNFKEQ. Deletions cut 0 bases from V and 2 bases from J, with 5 bases between. This CDR3 has 14 residues. The DNA for the CDR3 is TGTGCCAGCAGCCAAGATGGGGGCAATCAGCCCCAGCATTTT. It encodes CASSQDGGNQPQHF.

The rearrangement links TRBV11-2 to TRBJ2-2, with D tentatively TRBD1 (6 bases). This CDR3 contains 16 residues. The V end was cut by 5 bases, the J end by 1 base, with 14 bases between. Germline CDR1 is SGHAT and CDR2 is FQNNGV. The CDR3 DNA is TGTGCCAGCAGCCCAGAGTGGACAGAGAACACCGGGGAGCTGTTTTTT. This translates into CASSPEWTENTGELFF.

In this sample, this clone turned up once. V and J are TRBV27 and TRBJ2-7, with TRBD1 identical over 8 bases. Germline lookup yields CDR1 MNHEY and CDR2 SMNVEV (reference sequence). This CDR3 comprises 13 residues. The V gene end was trimmed by 6 bases and the J gene end by 3 bases; junction bases not matched to a gene: 4. This CDR3 is CASSQGAGYEQYF. The CDR3 nucleotides read TGTGCCAGCAGCCAGGGGGCGGGCTACGAGCAGTACTTC.

The chain is built from TRBV5-4 and TRBJ2-7; 10 nucleotides agree with TRBD2. The ends lost 0 bases at V and 4 bases at J; junction bases unmatched: 10. Germline CDR1 is SGHNT and CDR2 is YYREEE (reference sequence). The CDR3 spans 17 residues. The DNA of the CDR3 is TGTGCCAGCAGCTTGGGGGGCCCTAGCGGGAGAAGATACGAGCAGTACTTC. Amino acid sequence: CASSLGGPSGRRYEQYF.

The gene calls are TRBV7-9 and TRBJ2-2, with 9 bases aligning to TRBD2. This CDR3 spans 16 amino acids. V dropped 4 bases and J dropped 6; count of bases not matched to a gene: 9. The V gene's germline CDR1 is SEHNR and CDR2 FQNEAQ (reference sequence). CDR3 in amino acids: CASSSPSGIRAGELFF. In DNA form, the CDR3 reads TGTGCCAGCAGCTCCCCTAGCGGGATACGCGCCGGGGAGCTGTTTTTT.

The chain recombines TRBV30 with TRBJ1-6, with D hard to call. The CDR3 spans 12 residues. The germline CDR1 and CDR2 sequences are GTSNPN and SVGIG (reference sequence). Trimming stripped 3 bases from V and 9 bases from J, with 9 bases between. Here the CDR3 reads CAWRGGSSPLHF. As DNA, the CDR3 is TGTGCCTGGAGAGGAGGGAGTTCACCCCTCCACTTT.

This clone was counted once. The rearrangement joins TRBV5-6 to TRBJ2-7; D possibly uses TRBD1 or TRBD2 (5 bases each). Germline V gene data show CDR1 as SGHDT and CDR2 as YYEEEE. V lost 4 bases and J lost 2, with 10 bases in between. The CDR3 length is 13 residues. DNA for the CDR3: TGTGCCAGCAGCCTGGGACCGACCTACGAGCAGTACTTC. Its translation: CASSLGPTYEQYF.

This chain connects TRBV19 to TRBJ2-7, with 10 bases lining up with TRBD1. Germline assignment: CDR1 LNHDA and CDR2 SQIVND (reference sequence). V was pared by 1 base and J by 3 bases, with 3 bases of the junction left unmatched. The CDR3 spans 15 residues. The CDR3 DNA reads TGTGCCAGTAGTATAGTGGGGACAGGGGTCTACGAGCAGTACTTC. Translated, it gives CASSIVGTGVYEQYF.

As DNA, the CDR3 is TGTGCCAGCAGCTTATCAGGGACTAGACACAATGAGCAGTTCTTC. It codes for CASSLSGTRHNEQFF. The chain carries TRBV7-9 and TRBJ2-1, with 8 positions matching TRBD2. V lost 2 bases and J lost 5; bases outside the gene matches: 5. Germline V gene data show CDR1 as SEHNR and CDR2 as FQNEAQ (reference sequence). The CDR3 spans 15 residues. Full variable domain (outside the CDR3, taken from reference TRBV7-9 and TRBJ2-1): DTGVSQNPRHKITKRGQNVTFRCDPISEHNRLYWYRQTLGQGPEFLTYFQNEAQLEKSRLLSDRFSAERPKGSFSTLEIQRTEQGDSAMYLCASSLSGTRHNEQFFGPGTRLTVL.